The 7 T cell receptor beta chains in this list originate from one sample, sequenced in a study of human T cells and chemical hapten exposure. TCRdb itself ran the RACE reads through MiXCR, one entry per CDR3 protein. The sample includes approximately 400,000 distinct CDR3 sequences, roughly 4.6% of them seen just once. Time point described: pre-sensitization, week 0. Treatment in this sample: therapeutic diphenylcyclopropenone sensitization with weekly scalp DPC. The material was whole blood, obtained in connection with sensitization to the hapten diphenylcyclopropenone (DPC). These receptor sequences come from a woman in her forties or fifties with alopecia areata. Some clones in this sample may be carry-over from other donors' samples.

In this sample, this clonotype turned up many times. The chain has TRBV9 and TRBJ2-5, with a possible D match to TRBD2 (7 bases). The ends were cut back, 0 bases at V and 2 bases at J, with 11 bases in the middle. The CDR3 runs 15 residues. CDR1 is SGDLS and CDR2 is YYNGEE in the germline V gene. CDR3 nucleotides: TGTGCCAGCAGCGTAGCCGGGGGGCCTCAAGAGACCCAGTACTTC. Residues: CASSVAGGPQETQYF.

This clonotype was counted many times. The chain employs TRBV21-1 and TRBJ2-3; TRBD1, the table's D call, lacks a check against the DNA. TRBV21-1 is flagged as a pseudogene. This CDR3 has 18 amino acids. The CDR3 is CASSKAPRQEACTDTQYF. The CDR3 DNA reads TGTGCCAGCAGCAAAGCGCCTCGACAGGAGGCTTGCACAGATACGCAGTATTTT.

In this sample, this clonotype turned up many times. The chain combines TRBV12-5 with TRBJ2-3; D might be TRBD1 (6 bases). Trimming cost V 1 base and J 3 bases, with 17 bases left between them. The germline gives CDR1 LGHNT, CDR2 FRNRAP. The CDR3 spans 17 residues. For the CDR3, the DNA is TGTGCTAGTGGTTTGGATCTCGGCACAGGGTGGACAGATACGCAGTATTTT. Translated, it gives CASGLDLGTGWTDTQYF.

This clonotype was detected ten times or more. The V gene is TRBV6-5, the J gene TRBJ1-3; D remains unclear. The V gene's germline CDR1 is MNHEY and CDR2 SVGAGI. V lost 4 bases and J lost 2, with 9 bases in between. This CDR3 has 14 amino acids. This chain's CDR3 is CASSSPGTGNTIYF. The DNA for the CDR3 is TGTGCCAGCAGTTCCCCCGGTACTGGAAACACCATATATTTT.

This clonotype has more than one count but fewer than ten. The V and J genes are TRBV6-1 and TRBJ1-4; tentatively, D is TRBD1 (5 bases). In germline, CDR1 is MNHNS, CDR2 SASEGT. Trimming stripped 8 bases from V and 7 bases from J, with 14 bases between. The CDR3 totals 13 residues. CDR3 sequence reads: CASLWGVGEKLFF. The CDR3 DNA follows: TGTGCCAGCCTTTGGGGGGTGGGTGAAAAACTGTTTTTT.

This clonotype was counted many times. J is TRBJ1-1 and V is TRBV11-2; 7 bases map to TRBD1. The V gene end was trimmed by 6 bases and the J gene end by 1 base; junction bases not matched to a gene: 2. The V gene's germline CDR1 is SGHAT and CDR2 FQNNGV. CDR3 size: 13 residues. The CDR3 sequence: CASRDRENTEAFF. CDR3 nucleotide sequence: TGTGCCAGCAGAGACAGGGAGAACACTGAAGCTTTCTTT.

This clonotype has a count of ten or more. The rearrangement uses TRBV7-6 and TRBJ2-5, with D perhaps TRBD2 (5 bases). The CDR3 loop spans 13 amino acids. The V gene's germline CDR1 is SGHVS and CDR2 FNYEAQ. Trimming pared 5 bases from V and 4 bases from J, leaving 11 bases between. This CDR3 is CASSPWSGETQYF. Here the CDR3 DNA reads TGTGCCAGCAGCCCCTGGAGCGGAGAGACCCAGTACTTC. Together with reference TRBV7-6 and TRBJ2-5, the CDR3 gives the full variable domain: GAGVSQSPRYKVTKRGQDVALRCDPISGHVSLYWYRQALGQGPEFLTYFNYEAQQDKSGLPNDRFSAERPEGSISTLTIQRTEQRDSAMYRCASSPWSGETQYFGPGTRLLVL.